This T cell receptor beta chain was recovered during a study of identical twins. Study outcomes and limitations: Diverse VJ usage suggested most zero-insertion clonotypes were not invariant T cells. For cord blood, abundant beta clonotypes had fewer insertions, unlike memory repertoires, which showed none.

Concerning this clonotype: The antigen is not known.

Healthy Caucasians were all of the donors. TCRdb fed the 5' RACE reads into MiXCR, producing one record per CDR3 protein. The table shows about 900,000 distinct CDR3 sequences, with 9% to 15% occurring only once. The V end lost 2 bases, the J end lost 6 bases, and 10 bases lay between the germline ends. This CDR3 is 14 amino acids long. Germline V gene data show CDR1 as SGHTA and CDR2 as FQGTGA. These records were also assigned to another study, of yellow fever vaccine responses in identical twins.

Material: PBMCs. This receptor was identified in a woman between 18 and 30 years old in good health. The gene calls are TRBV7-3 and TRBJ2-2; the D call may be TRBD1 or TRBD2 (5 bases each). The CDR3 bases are TGTGCCAGCAGCTTAGGTCTGGGGGCCGGGGAGCTGTTTTTT. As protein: CASSLGLGAGELFF. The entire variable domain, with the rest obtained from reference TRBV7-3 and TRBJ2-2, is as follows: GAGVSQTPSNKVTEKGKYVELRCDPISGHTALYWYRQSLGQGPEFLIYFQGTGAADDSGLPNDRFFAVRPEGSVSTLKIQRTERGDSAVYLCASSLGLGAGELFFGEGSRLTVL.